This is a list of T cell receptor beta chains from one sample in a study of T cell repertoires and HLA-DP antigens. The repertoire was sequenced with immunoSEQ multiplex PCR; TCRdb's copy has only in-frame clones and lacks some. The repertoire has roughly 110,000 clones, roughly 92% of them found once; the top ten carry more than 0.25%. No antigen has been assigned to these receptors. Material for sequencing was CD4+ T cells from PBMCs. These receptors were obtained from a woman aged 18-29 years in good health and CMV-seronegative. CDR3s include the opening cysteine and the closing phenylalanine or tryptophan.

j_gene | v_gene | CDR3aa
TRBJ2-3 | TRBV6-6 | CASTTGDRGGTDTQYF
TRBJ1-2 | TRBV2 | CASRQAPYGYTF
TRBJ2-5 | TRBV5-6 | CASSLEWTSRKETQYF
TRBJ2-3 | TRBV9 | CASSRLADRTDTQYF
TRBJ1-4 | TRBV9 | CASSATGGWEKLFF
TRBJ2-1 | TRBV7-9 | CASRRPGTSGQNEQFF
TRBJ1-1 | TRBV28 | CASSLGPPDTEAFF
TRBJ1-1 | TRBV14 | CASSFRPTEAFF
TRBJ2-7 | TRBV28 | CASSLGTSGTYEQYF
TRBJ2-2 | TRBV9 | CASTRTSGRVGELFF
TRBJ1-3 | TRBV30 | CARDRGISGNTIYF
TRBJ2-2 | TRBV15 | CATSRGAISGELFF
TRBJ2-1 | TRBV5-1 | CASSLAPQGLAGGREYNEQFF
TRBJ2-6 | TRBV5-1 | CASSSGPGANVLTF
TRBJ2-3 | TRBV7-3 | CASSWTGGGWDTQYF
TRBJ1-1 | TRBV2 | CASRFTGSRAEAFF
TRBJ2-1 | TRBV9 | CASTSPGGSYNEQFF
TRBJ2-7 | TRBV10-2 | CALASDLTDEQYF
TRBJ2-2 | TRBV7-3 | CASSLTNTGELFF
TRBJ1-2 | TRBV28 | CASSPNLGIYYGYTF
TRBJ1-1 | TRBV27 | CASSPQGPMNTEAFF
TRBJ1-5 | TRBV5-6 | CASSLTGLKPQHF
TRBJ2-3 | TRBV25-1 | CASSDLARTDTQYF
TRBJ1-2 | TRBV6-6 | CASSYVGGQTYGYTF
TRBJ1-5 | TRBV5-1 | CASSPGQGANQPQHF
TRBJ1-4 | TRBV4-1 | CASSRGQGSYEKLFF
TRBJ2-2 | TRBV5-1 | CASSLALSGSGTGELFF
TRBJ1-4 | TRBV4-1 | CASSQVAGVLFF
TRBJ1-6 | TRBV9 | CASSYQSGPTYSPLHF
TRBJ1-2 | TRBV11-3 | CASSLATAGYYGYTF
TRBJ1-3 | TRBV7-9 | CASSALGTVGNTIYF
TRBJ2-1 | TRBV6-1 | CASTSGKGAGYEQFF
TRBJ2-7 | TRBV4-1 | CASSQFFPPDKVSYEQYF
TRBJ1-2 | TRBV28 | CASSLDRANYGYTF
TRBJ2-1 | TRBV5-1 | CASSSGLMWANEQFF
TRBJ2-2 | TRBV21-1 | CASSKKTDPNTGELFF
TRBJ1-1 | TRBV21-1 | CASSKARGARGNTEAFF
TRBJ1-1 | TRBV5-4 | CASSIGTGGFAEAFF
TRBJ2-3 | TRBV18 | CASSPPGGLSTDTQYF
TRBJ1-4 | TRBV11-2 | CASSWTGGTNEKLFF
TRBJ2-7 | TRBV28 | CATTRGGITYEQYF
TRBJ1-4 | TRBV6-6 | CASRRTGMGFQEKLFF
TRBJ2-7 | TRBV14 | CASSQYGGASYEQYF
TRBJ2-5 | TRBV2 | CASSVQVQETQYF
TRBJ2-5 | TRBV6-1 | CASSPRLAGQETQYF
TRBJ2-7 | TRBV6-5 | CASSYATRTLYEQYF
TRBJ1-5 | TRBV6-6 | CASSWGLSNQPQHF
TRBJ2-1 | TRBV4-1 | CASSQVPTGGGNEQFF